The sequence of this T cell receptor beta chain was determined in a study of identical twins. Study results and limitations: Twins' excess sharing was less marked for out-of-frame beta sequences. Cross-sectional statistics underpinned the conclusions; the same donors were not followed. Diverse VJ usage suggested most zero-insertion clonotypes were not invariant T cells.

This clonotype has just a few counts. Antigen unknown. After removal of 0 bases from V and 1 base from J, the junction contained 3 bases not matched to a gene. The CDR3 consists of 16 residues. Per germline, CDR1 SGHRS and CDR2 YFSETQ. Healthy Caucasians supplied all donations. TCRdb reprocessed the 5' RACE reads via MiXCR and lists one record per CDR3 protein. The table records a few hundred thousand distinct CDR3 sequences, 9% to 10% of them present only once. J is TRBJ2-5 and V is TRBV5-1; 10 bases align to TRBD2. This receptor was obtained from a woman aged 45-65 years in good health. The sample taken for sequencing was naive T cells sorted from blood. The DNA for the CDR3 is TGCGCCAGCAGCTTGGTACTAGCGGGGTTCCAAGAGACCCAGTACTTC. Protein sequence: CASSLVLAGFQETQYF.